This T cell receptor beta chain is drawn from a study of vaccination and CD4 T cells after COVID-19. Study at large: Sampling that followed vaccination took place a median about 70 days after dose two, within a range of 14 to 241. Overlapping spike peptides of SARS-CoV-2, HCoV-NL63, HCoV-OC43 and HCoV-229E were used, and cells were stimulated with them.

Sequencing of DNA taken from cultured CD4+ T cells relied on the Oncomine TCR Beta short-read assay. Someone extracted genomic DNA from cultured CD4+ T cells. One entry per CDR3 protein results from TCRdb running MiXCR on the PCR reads. The sample records 14,000 to 15,000 distinct CDR3 sequences, roughly 53% being singletons. This clonotype was counted between two and nine times. No antigen is known for it. Treatment indicated: roughly 10-day PBMC culture with coronavirus spike peptide pools or control peptides (ViraFEST assay). V was clipped by 4 bases and J by 1 base; unmatched bases: 11. This CDR3 contains 18 residues. CDR1 SGHNT and CDR2 YYREEE come from the germline V gene (reference sequence).

The chain joins TRBV5-4 to TRBJ2-5, with TRBD2 identical over 12 bases. The sample in question was CD4+ T cells from blood, cultured in vitro, obtained before SARS-CoV-2 vaccination. This clonotype originated in a human donor who had recovered from COVID-19. CDR3 sequence (DNA): TGTGCCAGCAGCCAGGGACTAGCGGGCCGCTCCCTCCAAGAGACCCAGTACTTC. Its protein product is CASSQGLAGRSLQETQYF.